This T cell receptor (beta chain) is from a study of blood T cell repertoires in COVID-19. Study context: The United States, Italy and Spain provided the acute and convalescent COVID-19 samples.

A word on this clone: The junction and the germline gene differ at one end; a read error may be behind it.

The CDR3 runs 16 residues. Germline lookup yields CDR1 SGHVS and CDR2 FQNEAQ. TCRdb's table, derived via immunoSEQ multiplex PCR, lists solely in-frame clones and lacks some. Seen here are about 360,000 clones, 85% to 90% observed once, and the top ten hold around 3%. This receptor was identified in a human donor in a cohort sampled during active COVID-19. The material sequenced was peripheral blood. The chain is built from TRBV7-8 and TRBJ2-1; perhaps TRBD1 as D (5 bases). The DNA for the CDR3 is TGTGCCAGCTGCTTGGGGCGGCCCTCGGTTTACAATGAGCAGTTCTTC. Encoded protein: CASCLGRPSVYNEQFF. The full variable domain, its missing parts supplied by reference TRBV7-8 and TRBJ2-1, is GAGVSQSPRYKVAKRGQDVALRCDPISGHVSLFWYQQALGQGPEFLTYFQNEAQLDKSGLPSDRFFAERPEGSVSTLKIQRTQQEDSAVYLCASCLGRPSVYNEQFFGPGTRLTVL.